The clone carrying this TCR beta chain was counted only a few times. These data belong to a study of blood T cell repertoires in COVID-19. Study context: COVID-19 samples collected from the United States, Italy and Spain covered acute and convalescent phases. PBMCs, B-cell-depleted T cells, or T cells provided the cDNA or gDNA that made up the material.

As handled by the study authors: Quantification of nucleated cells was approximated via reference gene primer amplification. Sequenced by immunoSEQ multiplex PCR; TCRdb stores in-frame clones only, minus some. V and J calls and clone size are as listed in that table; D and trimming were resolved from the DNA. Of under 250,000 clones in the sample, 80% to 85% were seen once. The CDR3 runs 13 residues. CDR1 MGHRA and CDR2 YSYEKL come from the germline V gene. J lost 12 bases, V lost 0 bases, and 4 bases had no gene match. The TCR was taken from a woman aged 55-70 years who had recovered from COVID-19. The sample was peripheral blood. The chain recombines TRBV4-1 with TRBJ2-7; 11 nucleotides line up with TRBD2. The CDR3 DNA is TGCGCCAGCAGCCAAGAGCGTAGCGGGGGGGCGTACTTC. This sequence encodes CASSQERSGGAYF.